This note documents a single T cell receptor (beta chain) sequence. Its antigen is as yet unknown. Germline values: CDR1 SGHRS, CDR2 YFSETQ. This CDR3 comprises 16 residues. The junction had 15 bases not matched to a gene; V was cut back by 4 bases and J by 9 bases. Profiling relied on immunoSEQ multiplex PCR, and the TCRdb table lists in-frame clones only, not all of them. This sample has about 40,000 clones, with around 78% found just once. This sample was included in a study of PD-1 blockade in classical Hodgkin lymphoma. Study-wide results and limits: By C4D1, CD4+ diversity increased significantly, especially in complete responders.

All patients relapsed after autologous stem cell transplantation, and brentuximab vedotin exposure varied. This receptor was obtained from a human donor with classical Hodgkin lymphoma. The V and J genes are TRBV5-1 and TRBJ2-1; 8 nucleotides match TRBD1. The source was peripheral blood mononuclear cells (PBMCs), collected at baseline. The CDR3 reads CASSGQGHRGLAEQFF. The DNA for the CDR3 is TGCGCCAGCAGCGGGCAGGGGCACAGGGGGTTGGCTGAGCAGTTCTTC.